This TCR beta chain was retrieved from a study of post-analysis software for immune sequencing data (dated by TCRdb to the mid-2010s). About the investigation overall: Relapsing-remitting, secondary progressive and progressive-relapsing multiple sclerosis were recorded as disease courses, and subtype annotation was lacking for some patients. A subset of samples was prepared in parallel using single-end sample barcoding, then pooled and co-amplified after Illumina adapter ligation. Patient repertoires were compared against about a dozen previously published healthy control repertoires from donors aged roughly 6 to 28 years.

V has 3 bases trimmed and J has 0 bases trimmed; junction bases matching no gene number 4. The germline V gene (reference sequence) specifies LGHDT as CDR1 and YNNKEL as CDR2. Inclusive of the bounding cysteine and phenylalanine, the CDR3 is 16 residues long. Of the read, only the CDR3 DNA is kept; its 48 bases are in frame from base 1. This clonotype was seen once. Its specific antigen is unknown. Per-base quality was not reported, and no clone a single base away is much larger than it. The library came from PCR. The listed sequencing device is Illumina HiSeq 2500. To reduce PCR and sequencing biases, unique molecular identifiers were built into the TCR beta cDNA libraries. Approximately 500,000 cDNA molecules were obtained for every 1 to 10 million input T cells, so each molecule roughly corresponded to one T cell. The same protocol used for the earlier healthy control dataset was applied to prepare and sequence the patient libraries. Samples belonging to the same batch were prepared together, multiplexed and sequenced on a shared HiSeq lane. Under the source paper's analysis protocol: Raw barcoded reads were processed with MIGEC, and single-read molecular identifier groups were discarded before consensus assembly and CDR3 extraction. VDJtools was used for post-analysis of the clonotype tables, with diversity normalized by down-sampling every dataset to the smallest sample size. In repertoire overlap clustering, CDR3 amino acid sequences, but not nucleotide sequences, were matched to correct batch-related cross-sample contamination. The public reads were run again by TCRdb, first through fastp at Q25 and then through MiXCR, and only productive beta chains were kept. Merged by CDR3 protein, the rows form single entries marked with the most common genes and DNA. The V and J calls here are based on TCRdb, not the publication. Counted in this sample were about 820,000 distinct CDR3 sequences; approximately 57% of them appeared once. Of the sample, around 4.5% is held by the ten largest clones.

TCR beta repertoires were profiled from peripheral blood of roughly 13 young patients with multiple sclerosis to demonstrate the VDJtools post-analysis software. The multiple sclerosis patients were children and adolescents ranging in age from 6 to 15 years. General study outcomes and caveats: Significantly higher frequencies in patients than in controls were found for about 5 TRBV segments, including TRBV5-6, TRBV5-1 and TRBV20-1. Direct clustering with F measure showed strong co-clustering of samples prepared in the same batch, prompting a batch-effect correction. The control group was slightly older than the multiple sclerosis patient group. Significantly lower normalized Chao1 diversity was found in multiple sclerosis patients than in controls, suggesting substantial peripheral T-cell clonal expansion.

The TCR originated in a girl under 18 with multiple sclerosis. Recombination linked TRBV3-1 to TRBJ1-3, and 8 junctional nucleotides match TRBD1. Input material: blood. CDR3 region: CASSQGTGRSGNTIYF. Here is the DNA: TGTGCCAGCAGCCAGGGGACAGGACGCTCTGGAAACACCATATATTTT.